The rows below give T cell receptor beta chains drawn from one sample of a study of control samples from healthy donors and cancer patients. Repertoires were generated with immunoSEQ multiplex PCR, while TCRdb's copy carries only in-frame clones and drops some. Found here are over 120,000 clones, around 94% of them singletons; the top ten hold 14%. Sequenced: PBMCs. All receptors come from a man in his fifties or sixties with colorectal cancer. Both conserved end residues are part of each CDR3. Each record gives: V gene, D gene, J gene, clone size, CDR3 protein, CDR3 DNA. The D gene is left open where the match is weak. Clone size is shown for a subset of rows, as once, few, many or a class of expanded clone.

>TRBV30|TRBD2|TRBJ2-1|NA
CAWKGGLAGNNEQFF
TGTGCCTGGAAGGGGGGACTAGCGGGGAACAATGAGCAGTTCTTC
>TRBV5-1|TRBD1|TRBJ1-1|NA
CASSTGTGGTNTEAFF
TGCGCCAGCAGCACCGGGACAGGGGGGACGAACACTGAAGCTTTCTTT
>TRBV5-1|NA|TRBJ2-7|NA
CASSLDGPYEQYF
TGCGCCAGCAGCTTGGACGGCCCCTACGAGCAGTACTTC
>TRBV6-4|NA|TRBJ1-3|NA
CASSDTPGNTIYF
TGTGCCAGCAGTGATACCCCTGGAAACACCATATATTTT
>TRBV29-1|NA|TRBJ1-1|NA
CSVDRGNTEAFF
TGCAGCGTTGACAGGGGGAACACTGAAGCTTTCTTT
>TRBV27|TRBD1|TRBJ2-3|NA
CASAQGQVVTDTQYF
TGTGCCAGCGCCCAGGGACAGGTCGTCACAGATACGCAGTATTTT
>TRBV19|NA|TRBJ2-6|NA
CASKDSSGANVLTF
TGTGCCAGTAAGGACAGCTCTGGGGCCAACGTCCTGACTTTC
>TRBV30|NA|TRBJ1-3|once
CAWTGRFGNTIYF
TGTGCCTGGACCGGACGGTTTGGAAACACCATATATTTT
>TRBV13|NA|TRBJ2-2|NA
CASSLVPGTYNTGELFF
TGTGCCAGCAGCTTAGTCCCCGGGACCTATAACACCGGGGAGCTGTTTTTT
>TRBV12-3/TRBV12-4|NA|TRBJ2-3|NA
CASGYSTDTQYF
TGTGCCAGCGGGTATAGCACAGATACGCAGTATTTT
>TRBV29-1|NA|TRBJ2-2|NA
CSVEERRSTGELFF
TGCAGCGTTGAAGAGCGCCGGAGTACCGGGGAGCTGTTTTTT
>TRBV6-1|TRBD1|TRBJ1-1|NA
CASSVSGTDIYMNTEAFF
TGTGCCAGCAGTGTGTCCGGGACAGACATATACATGAACACTGAAGCTTTCTTT
>TRBV4-1|TRBD1|TRBJ1-6|NA
CASRTGGARDNNSPLHF
TGCGCCAGCAGGACAGGGGGCGCCCGGGATAATAATTCACCCCTCCACTTT
>TRBV19|TRBD1|TRBJ1-2|NA
CASSIDRGPGVNYGYTF
TGTGCCAGTAGTATTGACAGGGGGCCGGGAGTGAACTATGGCTACACCTTC
>TRBV10-3|NA|TRBJ1-5|NA
CAIRDLGQPQHF
TGTGCCATCAGGGATTTGGGTCAGCCCCAGCATTTT
>TRBV4-3|TRBD1|TRBJ2-2|few
CASSPGQGIPGELFF
TGCGCCAGCAGCCCTGGACAGGGTATTCCCGGGGAGCTGTTTTTT
>TRBV5-8|NA|TRBJ1-1|NA
CASSLLGDTEAFF
TGTGCCAGCAGCTTGCTGGGAGACACTGAAGCTTTCTTT
>TRBV6-6|NA|TRBJ2-1|NA
CASNEQGSYNEQFF
TGTGCCAGCAACGAACAGGGCTCCTACAATGAGCAGTTCTTC
>TRBV5-4|NA|TRBJ2-7|NA
CASSLGDTVYEQYF
TGTGCCAGCAGCTTGGGGGACACCGTCTACGAGCAGTACTTC
>TRBV30|NA|TRBJ1-1|NA
CAWSPAGNTEAFF
TGTGCCTGGAGCCCGGCGGGGAACACTGAAGCTTTCTTT
>TRBV20-1|NA|TRBJ1-1|NA
CSASLTEAFF
TGCAGTGCTAGTTTGACTGAAGCTTTCTTT
>TRBV5-1|NA|TRBJ2-7|NA
CASSLKLFSYEQYF
TGCGCCAGCAGCCTTAAACTTTTCTCCTACGAGCAGTACTTC
>TRBV5-4|NA|TRBJ2-2|once
CASSQTGTNTGELFF
TGTGCCAGCAGCCAAACAGGGACTAACACCGGGGAGCTGTTTTTT
>TRBV6-5|TRBD1|TRBJ1-5|few
CASSYARGNQPQHF
TGTGCCAGCAGTTATGCCAGGGGGAATCAGCCCCAGCATTTT
>TRBV6-1|NA|TRBJ1-1|NA
CASSDRGRGPEAFF
TGTGCCAGCAGTGACAGGGGTAGGGGACCTGAAGCTTTCTTT
>TRBV6-5|NA|TRBJ1-5|NA
CASSYSRGPSNQPQHF
TGTGCCAGCAGTTACTCGCGGGGACCCAGCAATCAGCCCCAGCATTTT
>TRBV24-1|TRBD1|TRBJ1-2|NA
CATSDSLVSPGTGLYGYTF
TGTGCCACCAGTGATTCCCTCGTGAGTCCCGGGACAGGGCTCTATGGCTACACCTTC
>TRBV6-5|NA|TRBJ2-1|NA
CASKSTVFYNEQFF
TGTGCCAGCAAAAGTACAGTCTTCTACAATGAGCAGTTCTTC
>TRBV19|NA|TRBJ1-5|NA
CASTIQAGQPQHF
TGTGCCAGTACCATACAAGCGGGTCAGCCCCAGCATTTT
>TRBV9|TRBD2|TRBJ2-1|once
CASSPSGEWGEQFF
TGTGCCAGCAGTCCTAGCGGGGAGTGGGGTGAGCAGTTCTTC
>TRBV9|NA|TRBJ2-7|NA
CASSPHRDEQYF
TGTGCCAGCAGCCCACACCGGGATGAGCAGTACTTC
>TRBV7-9|TRBD1|TRBJ2-4|NA
CASSSGQGLSHIQYF
TGTGCCAGCAGCTCAGGACAGGGATTGAGTCACATTCAGTACTTC
>TRBV5-1|NA|TRBJ2-1|NA
CASSFRGNEQFF
TGCGCCAGCAGCTTCCGCGGGAATGAGCAGTTCTTC
>TRBV18|NA|TRBJ2-5|NA
CASSPPWQEETQYF
TGTGCCAGCTCACCACCTTGGCAGGAAGAGACCCAGTACTTC
>TRBV14|NA|TRBJ2-3|NA
CASSQVQGDTQYF
TGTGCCAGCAGCCAAGTTCAGGGAGATACGCAGTATTTT
>TRBV30|NA|TRBJ2-2|NA
CAWRSLREEITGELFF
TGTGCCTGGCGTAGCTTGAGGGAGGAGATCACCGGGGAGCTGTTTTTT
>TRBV7-2|NA|TRBJ1-3|once
CASSPQGNTIYF
TGTGCCAGCAGCCCTCAGGGAAACACCATATATTTT
>TRBV18|NA|TRBJ2-3|NA
CASSPASDTQYF
TGTGCCAGCTCACCAGCATCAGATACGCAGTATTTT
>TRBV5-1|TRBD1|TRBJ1-2|NA
CASSPRTGVGGYTF
TGCGCCAGCAGCCCAAGGACAGGGGTCGGCGGCTACACCTTC
>TRBV5-4|TRBD1|TRBJ2-1|NA
CASRDGQGGQTSYNEQFF
TGTGCCAGCAGGGACGGACAGGGGGGTCAAACCTCCTACAATGAGCAGTTCTTC
>TRBV19|NA|TRBJ1-2|NA
CASSMVRAGGNGYTF
TGTGCCAGTAGTATGGTCCGCGCGGGGGGGAATGGCTACACCTTC
>TRBV4-2|TRBD2|TRBJ2-3|NA
CASSQENNGLAVDTQYF
TGTGCCAGCAGCCAAGAAAATAATGGACTAGCGGTAGATACGCAGTATTTT
>TRBV5-5|NA|TRBJ1-1|NA
CASSPAGGVNTEAFF
TGTGCCAGCAGCCCAGCTGGGGGTGTCAACACTGAAGCTTTCTTT